The text below deals with one T cell receptor beta chain. The sample belongs to a study of technical replicates of blood from a few donors. The method was immunoSEQ multiplex PCR; TCRdb's version includes in-frame clones alone and lacks a portion of them. The sample gives around 80,000 clones, 98% of which show up once; approximately 0.2% is in the top ten. The germline V gene has CDR1 SGHRS and CDR2 YFSETQ. The CDR3 length is 16 residues. V gave up 4 bases and J gave up 1 base, with 14 bases separating them. The receptor's source is a human donor in good health. This sequence joins TRBV5-1 and TRBJ2-2; perhaps TRBD1 as D (6 bases). The sample taken for sequencing was T cells isolated from PBMCs. The CDR3 protein is CASSVGDTWNTGELFF. The CDR3 region has the DNA TGCGCCAGCAGCGTAGGGGACACCTGGAACACCGGGGAGCTGTTTTTT.